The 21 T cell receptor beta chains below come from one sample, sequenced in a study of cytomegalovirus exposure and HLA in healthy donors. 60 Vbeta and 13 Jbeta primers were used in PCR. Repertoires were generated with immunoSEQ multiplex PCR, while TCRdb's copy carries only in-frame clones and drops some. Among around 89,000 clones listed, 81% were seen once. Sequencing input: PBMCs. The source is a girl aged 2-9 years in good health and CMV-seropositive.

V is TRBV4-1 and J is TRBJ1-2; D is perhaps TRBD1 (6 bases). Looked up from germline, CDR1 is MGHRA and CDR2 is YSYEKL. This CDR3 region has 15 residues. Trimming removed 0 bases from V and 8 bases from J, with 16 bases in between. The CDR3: CASSQDPVGGPGYTF. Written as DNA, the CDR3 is TGCGCCAGCAGCCAAGATCCGGTCGGGGGGCCCGGCTACACCTTC.

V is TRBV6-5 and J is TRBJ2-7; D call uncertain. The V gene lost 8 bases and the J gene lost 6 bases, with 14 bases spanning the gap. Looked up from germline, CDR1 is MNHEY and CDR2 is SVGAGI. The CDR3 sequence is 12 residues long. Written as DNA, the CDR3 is TGTGCCAGCGGGCCGCCATCCATCGAGCAGTACTTC. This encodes CASGPPSIEQYF.

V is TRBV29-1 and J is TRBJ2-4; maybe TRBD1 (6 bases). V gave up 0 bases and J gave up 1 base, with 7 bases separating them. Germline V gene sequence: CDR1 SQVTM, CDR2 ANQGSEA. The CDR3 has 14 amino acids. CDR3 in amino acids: CSVEDQGAKNIQYF. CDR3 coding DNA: TGCAGCGTTGAAGATCAGGGGGCCAAAAACATTCAGTACTTC.

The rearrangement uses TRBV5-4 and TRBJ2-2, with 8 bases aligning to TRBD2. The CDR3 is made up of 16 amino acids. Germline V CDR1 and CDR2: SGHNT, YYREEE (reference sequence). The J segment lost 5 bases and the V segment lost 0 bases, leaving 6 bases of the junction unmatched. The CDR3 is CASSLGRAGVTGELFF. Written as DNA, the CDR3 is TGTGCCAGCAGCTTGGGTCGAGCGGGAGTAACCGGGGAGCTGTTTTTT.

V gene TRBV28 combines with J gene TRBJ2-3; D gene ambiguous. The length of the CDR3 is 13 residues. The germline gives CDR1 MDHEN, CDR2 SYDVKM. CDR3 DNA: TGTGCATCGGGTCGACCTAGCACAGATACGCAGTATTTT. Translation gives CASGRPSTDTQYF.

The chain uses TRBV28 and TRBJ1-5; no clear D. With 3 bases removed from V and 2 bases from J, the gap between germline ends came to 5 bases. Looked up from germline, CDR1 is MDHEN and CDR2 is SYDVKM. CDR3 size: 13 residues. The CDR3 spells CASSFTGNQPQHF. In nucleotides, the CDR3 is TGTGCCAGCAGTTTTACAGGCAATCAGCCCCAGCATTTT.

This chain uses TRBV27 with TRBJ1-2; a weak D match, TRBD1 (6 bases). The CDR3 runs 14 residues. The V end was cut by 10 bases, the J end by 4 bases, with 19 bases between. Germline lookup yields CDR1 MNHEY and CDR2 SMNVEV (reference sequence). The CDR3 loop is CATAIAQGSYGYTF. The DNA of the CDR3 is TGTGCCACAGCCATAGCACAGGGCTCCTATGGCTACACCTTC.

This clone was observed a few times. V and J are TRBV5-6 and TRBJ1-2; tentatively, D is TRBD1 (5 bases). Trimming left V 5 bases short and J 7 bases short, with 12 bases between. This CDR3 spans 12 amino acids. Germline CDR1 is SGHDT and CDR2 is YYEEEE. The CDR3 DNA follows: TGTGCCAGCAGGCCAGGGAACAGTGGCTACACCTTC. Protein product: CASRPGNSGYTF.

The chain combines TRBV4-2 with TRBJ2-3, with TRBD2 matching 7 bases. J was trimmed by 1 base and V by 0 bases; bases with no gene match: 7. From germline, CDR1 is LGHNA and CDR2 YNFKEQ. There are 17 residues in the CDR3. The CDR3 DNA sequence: TGTGCCAGCAGCCAAGATGGGCGGGAGTCCGGCACAGATACGCAGTATTTT. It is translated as CASSQDGRESGTDTQYF.

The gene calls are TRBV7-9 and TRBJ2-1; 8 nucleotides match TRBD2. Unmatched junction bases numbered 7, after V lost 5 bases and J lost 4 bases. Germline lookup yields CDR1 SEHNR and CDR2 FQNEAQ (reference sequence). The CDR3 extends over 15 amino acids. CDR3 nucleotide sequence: TGTGCCAGCAGCCAGGGACTAGGGTATTACAATGAGCAGTTCTTC. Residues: CASSQGLGYYNEQFF.

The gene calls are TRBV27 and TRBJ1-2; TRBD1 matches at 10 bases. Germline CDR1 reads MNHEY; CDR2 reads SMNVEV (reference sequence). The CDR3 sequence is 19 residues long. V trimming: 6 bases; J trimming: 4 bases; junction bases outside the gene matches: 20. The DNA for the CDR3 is TGTGCCAGCAGCTCCAAACTCGGGACAGGGGAATTTCACACCTATGGCTACACCTTC. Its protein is CASSSKLGTGEFHTYGYTF.

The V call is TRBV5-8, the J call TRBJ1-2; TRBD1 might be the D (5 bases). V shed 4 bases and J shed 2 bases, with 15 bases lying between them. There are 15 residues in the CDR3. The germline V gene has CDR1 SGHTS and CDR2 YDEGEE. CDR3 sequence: CASSAQGRSNYGYTF. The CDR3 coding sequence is TGTGCCAGCAGCGCCCAGGGTCGATCCAACTATGGCTACACCTTC.

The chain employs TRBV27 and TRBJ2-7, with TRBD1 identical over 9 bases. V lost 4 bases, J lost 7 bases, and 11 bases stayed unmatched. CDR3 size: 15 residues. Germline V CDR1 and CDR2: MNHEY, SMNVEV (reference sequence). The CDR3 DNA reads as TGTGCCAGCAGTTCCGGGACAGGGTCAAAAAGGGAGCAGTACTTC. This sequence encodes CASSSGTGSKREQYF.

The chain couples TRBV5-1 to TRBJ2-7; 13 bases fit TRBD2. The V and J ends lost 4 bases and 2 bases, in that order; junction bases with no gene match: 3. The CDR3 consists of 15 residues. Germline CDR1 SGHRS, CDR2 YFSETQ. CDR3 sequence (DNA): TGCGCCAGCAGCGAAGGACTAGCGGGAGCCTACGAGCAGTACTTC. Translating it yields CASSEGLAGAYEQYF.

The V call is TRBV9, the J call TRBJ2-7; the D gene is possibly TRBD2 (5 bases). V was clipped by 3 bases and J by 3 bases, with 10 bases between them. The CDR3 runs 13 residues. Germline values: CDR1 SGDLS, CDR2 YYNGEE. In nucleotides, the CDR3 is TGTGCCAGCAGCGCGGGAACCGGCTACGAGCAGTACTTC. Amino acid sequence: CASSAGTGYEQYF.

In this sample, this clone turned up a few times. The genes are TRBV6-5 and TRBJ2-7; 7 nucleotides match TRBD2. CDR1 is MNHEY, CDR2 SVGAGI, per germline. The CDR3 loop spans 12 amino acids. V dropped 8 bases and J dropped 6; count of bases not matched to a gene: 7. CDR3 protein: CASRGGTLEQYF. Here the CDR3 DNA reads TGTGCCAGCCGCGGGGGAACCCTCGAGCAGTACTTC.

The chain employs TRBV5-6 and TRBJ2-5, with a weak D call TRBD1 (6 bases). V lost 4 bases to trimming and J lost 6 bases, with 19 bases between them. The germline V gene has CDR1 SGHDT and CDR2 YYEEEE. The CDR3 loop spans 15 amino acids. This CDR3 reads CASSLEQGMKQTQYF. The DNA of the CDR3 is TGTGCCAGCAGCCTGGAGCAGGGGATGAAGCAGACCCAGTACTTC. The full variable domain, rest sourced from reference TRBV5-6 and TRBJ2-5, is DAGVTQSPTHLIKTRGQQVTLRCSPKSGHDTVSWYQQALGQGPQFIFQYYEEEERQRGNFPDRFSGHQFPNYSSELNVNALLLGDSALYLCASSLEQGMKQTQYFGPGTRLLVL.

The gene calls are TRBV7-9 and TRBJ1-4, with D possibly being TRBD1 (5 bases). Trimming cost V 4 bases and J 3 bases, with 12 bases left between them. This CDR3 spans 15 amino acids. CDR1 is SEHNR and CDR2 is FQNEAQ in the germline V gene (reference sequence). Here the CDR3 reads CASSSAAGSNEKLFF. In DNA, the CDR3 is TGTGCCAGCAGCTCCGCCGCAGGGTCTAATGAAAAACTGTTTTTT.

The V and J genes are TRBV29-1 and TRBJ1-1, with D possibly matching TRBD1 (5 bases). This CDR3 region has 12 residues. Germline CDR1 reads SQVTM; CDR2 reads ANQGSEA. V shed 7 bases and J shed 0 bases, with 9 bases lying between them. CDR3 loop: CSGYRLNTEAFF. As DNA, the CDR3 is TGCAGCGGATACAGGTTGAACACTGAAGCTTTCTTT.

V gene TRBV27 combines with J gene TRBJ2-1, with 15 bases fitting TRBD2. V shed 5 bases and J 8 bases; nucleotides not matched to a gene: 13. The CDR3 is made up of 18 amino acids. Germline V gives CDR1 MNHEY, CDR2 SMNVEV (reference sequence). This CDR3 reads CASSQQIGTSGRSHEQFF. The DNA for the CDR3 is TGTGCCAGCAGTCAACAAATCGGGACTAGCGGGAGGTCTCATGAGCAGTTCTTC.

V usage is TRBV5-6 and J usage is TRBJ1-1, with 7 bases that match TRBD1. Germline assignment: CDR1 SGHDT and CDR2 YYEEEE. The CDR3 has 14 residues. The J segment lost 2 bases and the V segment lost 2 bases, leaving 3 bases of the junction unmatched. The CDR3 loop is CASSLNRGNTEAFF. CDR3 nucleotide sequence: TGTGCCAGCAGCTTAAACAGGGGTAACACTGAAGCTTTCTTT.